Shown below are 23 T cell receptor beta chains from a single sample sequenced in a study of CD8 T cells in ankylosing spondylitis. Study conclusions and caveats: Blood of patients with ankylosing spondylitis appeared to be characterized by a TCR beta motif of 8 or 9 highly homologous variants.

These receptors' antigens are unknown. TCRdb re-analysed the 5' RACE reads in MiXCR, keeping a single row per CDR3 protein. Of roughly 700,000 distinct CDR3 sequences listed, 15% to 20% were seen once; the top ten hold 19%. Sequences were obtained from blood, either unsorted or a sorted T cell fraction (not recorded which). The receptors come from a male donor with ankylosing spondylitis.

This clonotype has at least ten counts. The CDR3 sequence: CASREIYNEQFF. Written as DNA, the CDR3 is TGTGCCAGCAGGGAAATCTACAATGAGCAGTTCTTC. The gene calls are TRBV12-3 or TRBV12-4 and TRBJ2-1; D is unclear. The CDR3 extends over 12 amino acids. The ends were cut back, 6 bases at V and 3 bases at J, with 6 bases in the middle.

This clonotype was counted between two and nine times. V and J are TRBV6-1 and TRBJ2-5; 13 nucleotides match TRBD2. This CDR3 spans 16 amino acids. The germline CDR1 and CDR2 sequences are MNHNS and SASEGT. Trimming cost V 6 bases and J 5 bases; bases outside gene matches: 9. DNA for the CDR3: TGTGCCAGCAGCACTAGCGGGAGGGGGATAGGGGAGACCCAGTACTTC. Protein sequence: CASSTSGRGIGETQYF.

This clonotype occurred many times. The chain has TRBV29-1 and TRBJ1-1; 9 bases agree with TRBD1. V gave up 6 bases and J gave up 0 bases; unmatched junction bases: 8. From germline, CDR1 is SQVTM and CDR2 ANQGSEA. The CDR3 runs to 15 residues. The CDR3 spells CSVFLGTGLNTEAFF. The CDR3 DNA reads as TGCAGCGTCTTCCTTGGGACAGGGTTGAACACTGAAGCTTTCTTT.

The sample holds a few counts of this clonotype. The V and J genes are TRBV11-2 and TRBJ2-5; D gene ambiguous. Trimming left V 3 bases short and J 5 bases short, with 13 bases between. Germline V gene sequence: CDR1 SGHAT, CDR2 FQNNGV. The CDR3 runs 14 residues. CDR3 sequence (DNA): TGTGCCAGCAGCTTTGGCGAATCCAGGGAGACCCAGTACTTC. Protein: CASSFGESRETQYF.

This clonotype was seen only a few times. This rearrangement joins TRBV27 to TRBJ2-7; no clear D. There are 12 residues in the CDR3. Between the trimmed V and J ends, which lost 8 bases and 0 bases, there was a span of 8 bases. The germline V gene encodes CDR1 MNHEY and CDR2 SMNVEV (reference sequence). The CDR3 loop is CASGLPSYEQYF. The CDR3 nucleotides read TGTGCCAGCGGGCTCCCCTCCTACGAGCAGTACTTC.

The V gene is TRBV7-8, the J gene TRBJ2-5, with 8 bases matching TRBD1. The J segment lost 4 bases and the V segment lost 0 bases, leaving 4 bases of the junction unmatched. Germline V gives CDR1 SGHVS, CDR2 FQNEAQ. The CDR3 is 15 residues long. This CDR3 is CASSLANRGVETQYF. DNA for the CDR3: TGTGCCAGCAGCTTAGCAAACAGGGGGGTAGAGACCCAGTACTTC.

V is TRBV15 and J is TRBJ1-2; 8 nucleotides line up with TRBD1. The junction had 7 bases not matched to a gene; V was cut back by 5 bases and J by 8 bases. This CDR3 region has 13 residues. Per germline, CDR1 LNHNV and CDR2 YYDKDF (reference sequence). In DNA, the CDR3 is TGTGCCACCAGCGCGGACAGGGCAAGAGGCTACACCTTC. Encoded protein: CATSADRARGYTF.

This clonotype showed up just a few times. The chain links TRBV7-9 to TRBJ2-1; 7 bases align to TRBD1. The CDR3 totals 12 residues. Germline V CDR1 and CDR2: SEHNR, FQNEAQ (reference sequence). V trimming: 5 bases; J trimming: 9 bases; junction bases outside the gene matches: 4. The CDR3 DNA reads TGTGCCAGCAGCGCCGGGACAGCTGAGCAGTTCTTC. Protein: CASSAGTAEQFF.

The CDR3 reads CSVGLETGGTGELFF. DNA for the CDR3: TGCAGCGTTGGTTTAGAGACAGGGGGCACCGGGGAGCTGTTTTTT. The chain joins TRBV29-1 to TRBJ2-2, with TRBD1 identical over 9 bases. The V gene's germline CDR1 is SQVTM and CDR2 ANQGSEA. The CDR3 extends over 15 amino acids. The V segment lost 4 bases and the J segment 4 bases; nucleotides outside the gene matches: 7.

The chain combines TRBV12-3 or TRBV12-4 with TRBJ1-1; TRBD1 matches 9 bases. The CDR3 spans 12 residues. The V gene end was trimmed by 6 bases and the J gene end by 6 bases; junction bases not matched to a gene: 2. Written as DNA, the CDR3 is TGTGCCAGCAGGCGGACAGGGGCTGAAGCTTTCTTT. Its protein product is CASRRTGAEAFF.

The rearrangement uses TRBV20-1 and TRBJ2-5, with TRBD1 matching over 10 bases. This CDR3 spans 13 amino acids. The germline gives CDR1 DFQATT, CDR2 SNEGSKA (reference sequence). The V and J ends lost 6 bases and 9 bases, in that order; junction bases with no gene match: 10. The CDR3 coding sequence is TGCAGTGCCTTCCCGGGACAGGGGTTGGCCCAGTACTTC. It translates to CSAFPGQGLAQYF.

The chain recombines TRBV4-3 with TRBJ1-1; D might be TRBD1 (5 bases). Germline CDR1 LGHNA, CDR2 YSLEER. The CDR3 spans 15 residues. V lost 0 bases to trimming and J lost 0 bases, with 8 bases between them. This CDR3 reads CASSQEGEVNTEAFF. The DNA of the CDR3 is TGCGCCAGCAGCCAAGAGGGGGAAGTGAACACTGAAGCTTTCTTT.

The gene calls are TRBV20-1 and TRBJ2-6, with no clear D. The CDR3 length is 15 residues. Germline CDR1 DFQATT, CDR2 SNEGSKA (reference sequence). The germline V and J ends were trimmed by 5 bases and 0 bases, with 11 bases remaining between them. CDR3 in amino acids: CSAHLWGSGANVLTF. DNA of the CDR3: TGCAGTGCTCATCTATGGGGCTCTGGGGCCAACGTCCTGACTTTC.

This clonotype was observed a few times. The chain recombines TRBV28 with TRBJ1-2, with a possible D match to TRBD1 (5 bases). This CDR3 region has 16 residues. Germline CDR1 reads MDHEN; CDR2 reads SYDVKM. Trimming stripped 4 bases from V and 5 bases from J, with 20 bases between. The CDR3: CASSSYRTREGYGYTF. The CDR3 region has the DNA TGTGCCAGCAGTTCTTATCGGACAAGGGAAGGATATGGCTACACCTTC.

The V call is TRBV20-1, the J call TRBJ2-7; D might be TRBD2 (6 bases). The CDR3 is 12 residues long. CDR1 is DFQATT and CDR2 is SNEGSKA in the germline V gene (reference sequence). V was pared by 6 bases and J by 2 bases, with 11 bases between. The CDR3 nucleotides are TGCAGTGCGGGGGGACTTGCCTACGAGCAGTACTTC. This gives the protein CSAGGLAYEQYF.

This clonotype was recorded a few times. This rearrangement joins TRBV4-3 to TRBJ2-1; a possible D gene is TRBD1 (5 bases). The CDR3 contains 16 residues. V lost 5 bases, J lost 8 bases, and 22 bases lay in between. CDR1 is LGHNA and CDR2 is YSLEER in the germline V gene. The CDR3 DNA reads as TGCGCCAGCAGCGCAGAGCTGCCAGGGTATGGGGATGAGCAGTTCTTC. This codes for CASSAELPGYGDEQFF.

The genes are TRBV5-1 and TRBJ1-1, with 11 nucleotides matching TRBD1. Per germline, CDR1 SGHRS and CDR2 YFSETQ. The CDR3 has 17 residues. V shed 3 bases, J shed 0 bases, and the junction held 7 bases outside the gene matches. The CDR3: CASSWSGTGGMNTEAFF. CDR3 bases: TGCGCCAGCAGCTGGTCCGGGACAGGGGGTATGAACACTGAAGCTTTCTTT.

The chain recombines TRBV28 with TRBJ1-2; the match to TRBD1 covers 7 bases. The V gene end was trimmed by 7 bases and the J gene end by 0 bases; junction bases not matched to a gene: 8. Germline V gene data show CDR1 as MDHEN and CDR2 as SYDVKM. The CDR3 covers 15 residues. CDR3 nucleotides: TGTGCCAGCACCTACCCCGGGACAGCTAACTATGGCTACACCTTC. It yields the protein CASTYPGTANYGYTF.

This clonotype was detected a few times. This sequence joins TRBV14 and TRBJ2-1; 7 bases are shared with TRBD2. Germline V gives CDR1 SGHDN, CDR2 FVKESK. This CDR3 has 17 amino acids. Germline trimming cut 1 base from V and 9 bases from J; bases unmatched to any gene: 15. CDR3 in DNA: TGTGCCAGCAGCCAAGGGTCTGCGGGAGTATGGAGGGGTGAGCAGTTCTTC. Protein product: CASSQGSAGVWRGEQFF.

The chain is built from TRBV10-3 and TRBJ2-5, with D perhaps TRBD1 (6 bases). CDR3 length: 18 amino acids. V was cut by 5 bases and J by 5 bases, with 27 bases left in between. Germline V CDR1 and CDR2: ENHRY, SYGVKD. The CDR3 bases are TGTGCCATCAGTCAAGTACCTGGCCGGGGCAGGGGCCACGAGACCCAGTACTTC. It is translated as CAISQVPGRGRGHETQYF.

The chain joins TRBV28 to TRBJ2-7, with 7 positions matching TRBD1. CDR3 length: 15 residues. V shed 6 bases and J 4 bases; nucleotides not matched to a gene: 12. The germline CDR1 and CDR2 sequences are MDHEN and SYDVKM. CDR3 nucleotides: TGTGCCAGCAGCATAACCCGGGACAGCAAGTACGAGCAGTACTTC. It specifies CASSITRDSKYEQYF.

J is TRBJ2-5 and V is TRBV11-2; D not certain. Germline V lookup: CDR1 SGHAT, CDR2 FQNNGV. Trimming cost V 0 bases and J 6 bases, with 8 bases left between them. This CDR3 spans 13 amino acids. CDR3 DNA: TGTGCCAGCAGCTTAGAAAGGGCCCAGACCCAGTACTTC. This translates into CASSLERAQTQYF.

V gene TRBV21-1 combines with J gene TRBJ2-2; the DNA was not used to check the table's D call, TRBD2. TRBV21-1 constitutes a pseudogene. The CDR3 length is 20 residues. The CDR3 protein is CASSKEGVAGRLPNTGELFF. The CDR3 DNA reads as TGTGCCAGCAGCAAAGAGGGGGTAGCGGGGCGACTACCGAACACCGGGGAGCTGTTTTTT.